The rows below give T cell receptor beta chains drawn from one sample of a study of long-term antiretroviral therapy in people with HIV. TCRdb's copy holds only in-frame clones and misses some; the assay was immunoSEQ multiplex PCR. Of nearly 25,000 clones listed, about 79% are singletons. This material consisted of unsorted PBMCs, taken 3 years after starting antiretroviral therapy. The receptors stem from a man aged 45-65 years with HIV. CDR3s include the opening cysteine and the closing phenylalanine or tryptophan. The D gene is left open where the match is weak. Size tells how often a clone was seen (once, few, many) or the class of an expanded clone, and some rows leave it out.

TRBV19,TRBJ1-4,TRBD1,NA,CASSIVGTGGEKLFF,TGTGCCAGTAGTATTGTCGGGACAGGGGGTGAAAAACTGTTTTTT
TRBV15,TRBJ2-3,TRBD2,few,CATSRVRGAGTDTQYF,TGTGCCACCAGCAGAGTGCGGGGGGCTGGGACAGATACGCAGTATTTT
TRBV2,TRBJ1-2,NA,few,CAKQRPDSLSGGYTF,TGTGCAAAGCAAAGACCCGACAGTCTCTCTGGTGGCTACACCTTC
TRBV6-5,TRBJ1-1,NA,NA,CASSSRGERTEAFF,TGTGCCAGCAGTTCGAGGGGCGAGAGGACTGAAGCTTTCTTT
TRBV6-5,TRBJ1-4,NA,NA,CASRLARAEEKLFF,TGTGCCTCCCGTTTGGCCAGGGCGGAAGAAAAACTGTTTTTT
TRBV6-4,TRBJ1-2,TRBD1,NA,CASTIPGQGRDGYTF,TGTGCCAGCACTATCCCGGGACAGGGGAGGGATGGCTACACCTTC
TRBV9,TRBJ2-7,TRBD2,once,CASSSRGRAHEQYF,TGTGCCAGCAGCTCTCGCGGGAGGGCCCACGAGCAGTACTTC
TRBV11-2,TRBJ2-7,TRBD1,NA,CASSLDGTGGRYYF,TGTGCCAGCAGCTTAGACGGGACAGGGGGCCGATACTACTTC
TRBV7-8,TRBJ2-7,NA,NA,CASSFPGPGAEQYF,TGTGCCAGCAGCTTTCCGGGTCCCGGGGCCGAGCAGTACTTC
TRBV5-1,TRBJ1-1,NA,few,CASSLGGPGRVNTEAFF,TGCGCCAGCAGCTTGGGGGGACCGGGCCGGGTGAACACTGAAGCTTTCTTT
TRBV5-1,TRBJ2-3,NA,NA,CASTGGVSTDTQYF,TGCGCCAGCACCGGCGGGGTTAGCACAGATACGCAGTATTTT
TRBV11-2,TRBJ1-2,NA,NA,CASSLTANYGYTF,TGTGCCAGCAGCTTGACAGCTAACTATGGCTACACCTTC
TRBV5-1,TRBJ1-6,TRBD1,NA,CASRHLTGTSPLHF,TGCGCCAGCAGACATCTGACAGGGACTTCACCCCTCCACTTT
TRBV6-6,TRBJ2-1,NA,NA,CASRTGTPSEQFF,TGTGCCAGCAGAACTGGGACTCCCAGTGAGCAGTTCTTC
TRBV5-1,TRBJ1-1,NA,NA,CASSLAGNTEAFF,TGCGCCAGCAGCTTGGCAGGGAACACTGAAGCTTTCTTT
TRBV6-5,TRBJ1-2,NA,few,CASSYGGARYGYTF,TGTGCCAGCAGTTACGGTGGCGCCCGCTATGGCTACACCTTC
TRBV5-4,TRBJ2-7,NA,NA,CASSLDPESSYEQYF,TGTGCCAGCAGCTTGGATCCGGAGAGCTCCTACGAGCAGTACTTC
TRBV5-4,TRBJ1-4,NA,NA,CASSSGQSETNEKLFF,TGTGCCAGCAGCAGCGGACAGAGTGAAACTAATGAAAAACTGTTTTTT
TRBV5-4,TRBJ2-1,NA,NA,CASSLDGGDYNEQFF,TGTGCCAGCAGCTTGGATGGCGGAGATTACAATGAGCAGTTCTTC
TRBV7-9,TRBJ2-7,NA,NA,CASSLAPGVTYEQYF,TGTGCCAGCAGCTTAGCCCCGGGGGTCACCTACGAGCAGTACTTC
TRBV27,TRBJ2-3,TRBD2,NA,CASSLLARLAGGKGGTDTQYF,TGTGCCAGCAGTTTACTAGCCCGACTAGCGGGAGGGAAGGGGGGCACAGATACGCAGTATTTT
TRBV27,TRBJ2-1,TRBD1,NA,CASSLWGQENNEQFF,TGTGCCAGCAGTTTATGGGGACAGGAGAACAATGAGCAGTTCTTC
TRBV10-3,TRBJ2-2,TRBD1,NA,CASDRGSSGELFF,TGTGCCTCAGACAGGGGGTCATCCGGGGAGCTGTTTTTT
TRBV5-8,TRBJ1-2,NA,NA,CASGGDYGYTF,TGTGCCAGCGGCGGAGACTATGGCTACACCTTC
TRBV15,TRBJ2-2,NA,few,CATSRAPYERGGFTGELFF,TGTGCCACCAGCAGAGCCCCTTATGAGAGGGGGGGATTCACCGGGGAGCTGTTTTTT
TRBV19,TRBJ1-5,NA,NA,CASTARRSNQPQHF,TGTGCCAGTACCGCCCGGCGGTCGAATCAGCCCCAGCATTTT
TRBV28,TRBJ2-7,TRBD1,NA,CASSVYRGDWSYEQYF,TGTGCCAGCAGTGTCTACAGGGGGGATTGGTCCTACGAGCAGTACTTC
TRBV21-1,TRBJ1-5,NA,NA,CASTLWPGYGNQPQHF,TGTGCCAGCACCCTTTGGCCAGGTTACGGCAATCAGCCCCAGCATTTT
TRBV19,TRBJ2-3,TRBD1,NA,CASAGGPLGTDTQYF,TGTGCCAGTGCAGGGGGCCCCCTCGGCACAGATACGCAGTATTTT
TRBV18,TRBJ2-7,NA,NA,CASSPTGLGYEQYF,TGTGCCAGCTCACCAACCGGCCTGGGCTACGAGCAGTACTTC
TRBV6-5,TRBJ1-3,NA,NA,CASRGSSGNTIYF,TGTGCCTCCAGGGGCTCCTCTGGAAACACCATATATTTT
TRBV28,TRBJ1-3,NA,NA,CASSFLENTIYF,TGTGCCAGCAGTTTTCTAGAAAACACCATATATTTT
TRBV19,TRBJ2-7,TRBD1,NA,CASSITGATYEQYF,TGTGCCAGTAGTATCACAGGGGCCACCTACGAGCAGTACTTC
TRBV28,TRBJ1-4,NA,once,CASSSQSINEKLFF,TGTGCCAGCAGTTCCCAATCGATTAATGAAAAACTGTTTTTT
TRBV6-1,TRBJ1-1,TRBD1,NA,CASSEIGGVNTEAFF,TGTGCCAGCAGTGAGATAGGGGGCGTGAACACTGAAGCTTTCTTT
TRBV5-5,TRBJ2-3,TRBD2,NA,CASSLGTSGRGDTQYF,TGTGCCAGCAGCTTAGGGACTAGCGGGAGGGGAGATACGCAGTATTTT
TRBV28,TRBJ1-2,TRBD1,NA,CASSLISTGVPGYTF,TGTGCCAGCAGTTTGATTTCCACAGGGGTGCCAGGCTACACCTTC
TRBV7-2,TRBJ2-1,NA,NA,CASSWGGGSFGNEQFF,TGTGCCAGCAGTTGGGGGGGCGGGAGTTTTGGCAATGAGCAGTTCTTC
TRBV10-3,TRBJ1-1,NA,NA,CAISESSTEAFF,TGTGCCATCAGTGAGTCGAGCACTGAAGCTTTCTTT
TRBV11-2,TRBJ2-7,TRBD1,NA,CASSLDGTDYEQYF,TGTGCCAGCAGTTTAGATGGGACAGACTACGAGCAGTACTTC
TRBV14,TRBJ2-7,NA,NA,CASSQDGYEQYF,TGTGCCAGCAGCCAAGACGGGTACGAGCAGTACTTC
TRBV18,TRBJ1-1,NA,few,CASSPQAGAEAFF,TGTGCCAGCTCACCTCAGGCGGGGGCTGAAGCTTTCTTT
TRBV7-9,TRBJ1-4,NA,NA,CASSFPTGREKLFF,TGTGCCAGCAGCTTCCCGACGGGCCGGGAAAAACTGTTTTTT
TRBV9,TRBJ1-1,TRBD1,NA,CASSATGENTEAFF,TGTGCCAGCAGCGCGACAGGGGAAAACACTGAAGCTTTCTTT
TRBV7-9,TRBJ2-7,NA,NA,CASSFSSRSLDF,TGTGCCAGCAGCTTCAGCAGTAGGAGTTTGGACTTC
TRBV7-2,TRBJ2-3,NA,NA,CASSTDQYTDTQYF,TGTGCCAGCAGCACCGATCAGTACACAGATACGCAGTATTTT
TRBV6-6,TRBJ2-7,TRBD1,NA,CASSYLGQDYEQYF,TGTGCCAGCAGTTACTTGGGACAGGACTACGAGCAGTACTTC
TRBV9,TRBJ2-5,NA,NA,CASSVGQTFQETQYF,TGTGCCAGCAGCGTAGGGCAAACCTTCCAAGAGACCCAGTACTTC
TRBV6-5,TRBJ2-5,NA,NA,CASSRTWEQETQYF,TGTGCCAGCAGTCGGACATGGGAGCAAGAGACCCAGTACTTC
TRBV29-1,TRBJ2-7,TRBD1,NA,CSVEDRGGTGSYEQYF,TGCAGCGTTGAAGATCGCGGCGGGACAGGTTCCTACGAGCAGTACTTC
TRBV5-1,TRBJ2-7,NA,NA,CASSAPGSHEQYF,TGCGCCAGCAGCGCACCCGGGTCGCACGAGCAGTACTTC
TRBV27,TRBJ2-1,NA,NA,CASSFRGSYNEQFF,TGTGCCAGCAGTTTCAGGGGCTCCTACAATGAGCAGTTCTTC
TRBV19,TRBJ2-3,NA,NA,CASSITDTQYF,TGTGCCAGTAGTATTACAGATACGCAGTATTTT
TRBV10-3,TRBJ2-5,TRBD1,NA,CATRQGGETQYF,TGTGCCACCCGACAGGGTGGTGAGACCCAGTACTTC
TRBV7-9,TRBJ1-2,NA,NA,CASSLGGRGRRYTF,TGTGCCAGCAGCTTAGGTGGCAGGGGTCGACGCTACACCTTC